This T cell receptor beta chain was retrieved from a study of vaccination and CD4 T cells after COVID-19. On the study more broadly: Typically, post-vaccine samples were obtained a median 72 days after dose two, within a range of 14 to 241. Findings and caveats of the study: Median SARS-CoV-2-reactive clonotypes rose from about 22 to 38, not significantly.

Treatment meaning: roughly ten-day PBMC culture with coronavirus spike peptide pools or control peptides (ViraFEST assay). Antigen-specific T cells were expanded with peptide pools by ViraFEST, and TCRs were then sequenced. A word on this clonotype: Its specificity is not known.

Sequencing of DNA taken from cultured CD4+ T cells relied on the Oncomine TCR Beta short-read assay. MiXCR was run by TCRdb on the PCR reads, yielding one entry per CDR3 protein. Here the sample spans 20,000 or so distinct CDR3 sequences, roughly 48% being singletons. Germline values: CDR1 SGHTA, CDR2 FQGTGA. The CDR3 runs 14 residues. Losses at the gene ends were 7 bases for V and 6 bases for J; bases not matched to a gene: 6. Sample: CD4+ T cells from blood, cultured in vitro, taken before SARS-CoV-2 vaccination. The receptor's source is a human donor who had recovered from COVID-19. The chain employs TRBV7-3 and TRBJ2-2; 9 nucleotides align to TRBD1. CDR3 amino acids: CASNLQGASGELFF. The DNA of the CDR3 is TGTGCCAGCAACCTACAGGGGGCGTCCGGGGAGCTGTTTTTT.